This TCR beta chain was obtained from a study of shared clonotypes between healthy human individuals. Findings of the study overall: Naive subsets generally exceeded memory subsets in estimated richness. Clonotypes shared by all four donors outscored non-shared clonotypes in generation probability.

The assay was run at deep level. Sorted-subset replicate PCR reactions were performed with approximately 180 ng DNA, corresponding to roughly 30,000 T cell genomes. Sequencing was performed with immunoSEQ multiplex PCR; in TCRdb, only in-frame clones are kept and a portion is missing. This table holds about 1,900,000 clones, approximately 94% found once. This CDR3 spans 14 amino acids. Trimming shortened V by 4 bases and J by 2 bases, and 10 bases separated the two germline ends. Germline values: CDR1 SGHTA, CDR2 FQGTGA. Naive CD8 cells were CD45RO-negative, positively selected for CCR7, excluding terminally differentiated effector memory CD45RA+ cells. To note about this clone: Its antigen is undetermined.

Material for sequencing was naive CD8+ T cells sorted from blood. The chain carries TRBV7-3 and TRBJ2-3; D gene uncertain. This receptor was obtained from a young man in good health. The CDR3: CASSSTAYTDTQYF. The DNA of the CDR3 is TGTGCCAGCAGCTCGACTGCTTACACAGATACGCAGTATTTT.